The present T cell receptor (beta chain) was sequenced within a study of T cell responses to AZD1222 COVID-19 vaccine. Broader study findings: The study reported that nearly half of spike-specific TCRs target unmutated variant regions.

With regard to this clone: Its specificity is unknown.

V lost 0 bases and J 2 bases, leaving 11 bases between the germline ends. The CDR3 sequence is 16 residues long. In germline, CDR1 is SEHNR, CDR2 FQNEAQ (reference sequence). The data were produced by immunoSEQ multiplex PCR, yet TCRdb's version contains in-frame clones alone and is incomplete. Of some 54,000 clones listed, nearly 90% are singletons. V is TRBV7-9 and J is TRBJ2-1; possible D gene TRBD2, 6 bases. Sample: peripheral blood, taken on day 0 of AZD1222 vaccination. The receptor was isolated from an adult in good health. The CDR3 DNA reads as TGTGCCAGCAGCTTAGCGTGGGACTTGACCTACAATGAGCAGTTCTTC. It yields the protein CASSLAWDLTYNEQFF. The full variable domain, rest sourced from reference TRBV7-9 and TRBJ2-1, is DTGVSQNPRHKITKRGQNVTFRCDPISEHNRLYWYRQTLGQGPEFLTYFQNEAQLEKSRLLSDRFSAERPKGSFSTLEIQRTEQGDSAMYLCASSLAWDLTYNEQFFGPGTRLTVL.